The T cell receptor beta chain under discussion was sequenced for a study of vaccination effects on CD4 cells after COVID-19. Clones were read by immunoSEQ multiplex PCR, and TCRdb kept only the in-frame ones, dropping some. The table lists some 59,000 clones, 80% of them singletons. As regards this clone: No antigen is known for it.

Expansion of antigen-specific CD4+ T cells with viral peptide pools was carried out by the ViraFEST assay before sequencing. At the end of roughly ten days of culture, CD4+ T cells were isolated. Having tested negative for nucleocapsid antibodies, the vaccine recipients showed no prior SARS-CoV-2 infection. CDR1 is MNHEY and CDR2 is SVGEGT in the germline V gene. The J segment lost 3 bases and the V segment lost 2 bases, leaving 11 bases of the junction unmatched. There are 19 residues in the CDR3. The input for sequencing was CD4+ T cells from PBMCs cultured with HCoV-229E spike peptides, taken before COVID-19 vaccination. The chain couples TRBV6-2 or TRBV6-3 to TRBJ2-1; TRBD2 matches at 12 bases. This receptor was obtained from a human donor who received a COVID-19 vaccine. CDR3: CASSYGQLAGGQIYNEQFF. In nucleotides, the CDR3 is TGTGCCAGCAGTTACGGGCAACTAGCGGGGGGCCAAATCTACAATGAGCAGTTCTTC.